This passage covers 11 T cell receptor beta chains from one sample sequenced in a study of CD8+ T cells in alopecia areata. The sequencing template was cDNA reverse transcribed from extracted RNA. Produced via immunoSEQ multiplex PCR; TCRdb's table is partial and in-frame only. This sample has approximately 210,000 clones, with roughly 44% found just once. Regarding treatment: oral pan-JAK inhibitor, 5-10 mg twice daily. Sample: CD4+ T cells sorted from blood, taken around week 36, from a patient treated with tofacitinib. These receptor sequences come from a human donor with alopecia areata.

Details on this clone: A junction end diverges from the germline sequence, so it may reflect a read error. The chain couples TRBV7-7 to TRBJ2-2; TRBD2 matches 13 bases. The CDR3 length is 16 residues. Germline assignment: CDR1 SSHAT and CDR2 FNYEAQ (reference sequence). CDR3 nucleotides: TGTGCTAGCAGTCCCACTAGCGGGAGGGCGGCCGGGGAGCTGTTTTTT. Translation gives CASSPTSGRAAGELFF.

There are a few counts of this clone. The rearrangement links TRBV4-2 to TRBJ2-3, with TRBD1 as a possible D gene (5 bases). Germline lookup yields CDR1 LGHNA and CDR2 YNFKEQ. CDR3 length: 15 amino acids. The V and J ends lost 4 bases and 1 base respectively, with 12 bases between them. In nucleotides, the CDR3 is TGTGCCAGCAGCCCAAAGGGGTGGGGCACAGATACGCAGTATTTT. Protein product: CASSPKGWGTDTQYF.

This clone has ten or more counts. The CDR3 loop is CASSHQLAGGSTDTQYF. In nucleotides, the CDR3 is TGCGCCAGCAGCCACCAACTAGCGGGAGGGAGCACAGATACGCAGTATTTT. The rearrangement links TRBV4-3 to TRBJ2-3; 13 bases are shared with TRBD2. CDR3 length: 17 residues. The trim removed 3 bases at V and 0 bases at J, leaving 3 bases unmatched. From germline, CDR1 is LGHNA and CDR2 YSLEER.

J is TRBJ2-3 and V is TRBV30; possibly TRBD1 for D (5 bases). The CDR3 loop spans 15 amino acids. Trimming cost V 3 bases and J 2 bases, with 15 bases left between them. Germline V gives CDR1 GTSNPN, CDR2 SVGIG (reference sequence). The CDR3 loop is CAWSAQGTNTDTQYF. CDR3 DNA: TGTGCCTGGAGCGCTCAGGGTACAAACACAGATACGCAGTATTTT.

The rearrangement uses TRBV5-1 and TRBJ2-1; D may be TRBD2 (6 bases). CDR3 length equals 15 residues. CDR1 is SGHRS, CDR2 YFSETQ, per germline. The V end was cut by 7 bases, the J end by 6 bases, with 20 bases between. The CDR3 reads CASGRDRDRGNEQFF. Written as DNA, the CDR3 is TGCGCCAGCGGGCGGGACCGGGATCGGGGCAATGAGCAGTTCTTC.

The genes are TRBV13 and TRBJ2-7; D call uncertain. From germline, CDR1 is PRHDT and CDR2 FYEKMQ (reference sequence). CDR3 size: 13 residues. The V gene lost 3 bases and the J gene lost 6 bases, with 12 bases spanning the gap. CDR3 region: CASSFGTLTEQYF. Here the CDR3 DNA reads TGTGCCAGCAGCTTTGGAACCCTAACCGAGCAGTACTTC.

This clone has only a few counts. V and J are TRBV7-9 and TRBJ1-4; tentatively, D is TRBD1 (5 bases). From germline, CDR1 is SEHNR and CDR2 FQNEAQ (reference sequence). This CDR3 has 16 amino acids. Trimming took 5 bases from V and 4 from J, leaving 17 bases between them. As DNA, the CDR3 is TGTGCCAGCAGCATCTATACAGGCGCGGTTAATGAAAAACTGTTTTTT. Protein: CASSIYTGAVNEKLFF.

This chain connects TRBV29-1 to TRBJ2-7; 9 bases map to TRBD2. With V trimmed by 4 bases and J by 4 bases, 5 bases remained unmatched. The length of the CDR3 is 13 residues. Germline V gene lookup returns CDR1 SQVTM and CDR2 ANQGSEA. DNA for the CDR3: TGCAGCGTTGCTAGCGGGACCGCATACGAGCAGTACTTC. Residues: CSVASGTAYEQYF.

This chain uses TRBV28 with TRBJ2-7; D is uncertain. With 0 bases removed from V and 6 bases from J, the gap between germline ends came to 12 bases. The CDR3 sequence is 14 residues long. The germline CDR1 and CDR2 sequences are MDHEN and SYDVKM. In DNA form, the CDR3 reads TGTGCCAGCAGTTTATGGTCTGTTGTTAGCGAGCAGTACTTC. Translation: CASSLWSVVSEQYF. Based on the CDR3 plus reference TRBV28 and TRBJ2-7, the full variable domain is DVKVTQSSRYLVKRTGEKVFLECVQDMDHENMFWYRQDPGLGLRLIYFSYDVKMKEKGDIPEGYSVSREKKERFSLILESASTNQTSMYLCASSLWSVVSEQYFGPGTRLTVT.

This clone has just a few counts. The gene calls are TRBV9 and TRBJ2-1; 9 bases are a match to TRBD2. The junction had 5 bases not matched to a gene; V was cut back by 0 bases and J by 4 bases. CDR1 and CDR2 from the germline V gene are SGDLS and YYNGEE. The CDR3 has 16 amino acids. This CDR3 is CASSVAQTSGYNEQFF. The CDR3 region has the DNA TGTGCCAGCAGCGTAGCCCAGACTAGCGGTTACAATGAGCAGTTCTTC.

The V gene is TRBV9, the J gene TRBJ2-3; 7 positions agree with TRBD2. This CDR3 has 15 amino acids. Germline V gene sequence: CDR1 SGDLS, CDR2 YYNGEE. The trim removed 6 bases at V and 2 bases at J, leaving 9 bases unmatched. The DNA for the CDR3 is TGTGCCAGCACCAAAGGACTAGAGGCCACAGATACGCAGTATTTT. Protein sequence: CASTKGLEATDTQYF.